This entry lists 28 T cell receptor beta chains sequenced from one sample in a study of shared clonotypes between healthy human individuals. Sequencing used immunoSEQ multiplex PCR; TCRdb keeps in-frame clones, though not all of them. The sample has around 2.5 million clones, under 95% seen once. The sample consisted of naive CD4+ T cells from PBMCs. Indicated subset: CD45RA+ positively selected. Receptor source: a man between 18 and 35 years old in good health. Some clones in this sample may be carry-over from other donors' samples.

The chain joins TRBV28 to TRBJ2-7; TRBD1 is a possible D gene (6 bases). The V gene lost 3 bases and the J gene lost 3 bases, with 18 bases spanning the gap. Germline assignment: CDR1 MDHEN and CDR2 SYDVKM. This CDR3 contains 16 residues. The CDR3 reads CASSFQGSPELYEQYF. The CDR3 nucleotides are TGTGCCAGCAGTTTCCAGGGGTCCCCTGAGCTCTACGAGCAGTACTTC. Full variable domain (remainder filled in from reference TRBV28 and TRBJ2-7): DVKVTQSSRYLVKRTGEKVFLECVQDMDHENMFWYRQDPGLGLRLIYFSYDVKMKEKGDIPEGYSVSREKKERFSLILESASTNQTSMYLCASSFQGSPELYEQYFGPGTRLTVT.

This clone occurred a few times. The chain joins TRBV28 to TRBJ1-1, with D possibly TRBD1 on 5 matching bases. The ends were cut back, 5 bases at V and 8 bases at J, with 18 bases in the middle. This CDR3 is built from 14 residues. Germline V gene data show CDR1 as MDHEN and CDR2 as SYDVKM. The CDR3 region is CASSRLGTGTEAFF. CDR3 in DNA: TGTGCCAGCAGTCGACTTGGGACGGGGACGGAAGCTTTCTTT.

The chain joins TRBV7-9 to TRBJ2-1, with 9 bases that match TRBD1. The CDR3 length is 14 residues. Germline V gene lookup returns CDR1 SEHNR and CDR2 FQNEAQ (reference sequence). The J segment lost 7 bases and the V segment lost 5 bases, leaving 6 bases of the junction unmatched. CDR3 amino acids: CASSLGTGWNEQFF. In DNA, the CDR3 is TGTGCCAGCAGCCTAGGGACAGGGTGGAATGAGCAGTTCTTC.

Details on this clone: Within the sample, other DNA sequences also encode this same CDR3. The V call is TRBV9, the J call TRBJ2-7; tentatively, D is TRBD1 (5 bases). CDR3 length: 14 residues. Germline-derived CDR1 and CDR2 are SGDLS and YYNGEE. Trimming removed 1 base at V and 1 base at J, with 9 bases between. This chain's CDR3 is CASSVQGSSYEQYF. CDR3 DNA: TGTGCCAGCAGCGTACAGGGTAGTTCCTACGAGCAGTACTTC.

The chain recombines TRBV6-6 with TRBJ2-7; TRBD1 aligns across 7 bases. The CDR3 extends over 15 amino acids. Germline CDR1 and CDR2: MNHNY and SVGAGI (reference sequence). The V segment lost 6 bases and the J segment 0 bases; nucleotides outside the gene matches: 8. CDR3 DNA sequence: TGTGCCAGCAGCTCTGGACAGGCCGGCTCCTACGAGCAGTACTTC. Translation: CASSSGQAGSYEQYF.

The rearrangement links TRBV7-3 to TRBJ2-2; the D is unclear. Trimming removed 4 bases from V and 2 bases from J, with 17 bases in between. The CDR3 runs 17 residues. Germline CDR1 and CDR2: SGHTA and FQGTGA. The DNA of the CDR3 is TGTGCCAGCAGCTCGTCGATCCTAGAGATTAACACCGGGGAGCTGTTTTTT. Translation gives CASSSSILEINTGELFF.

The J gene is TRBJ2-7, the V gene TRBV5-4; D unresolved. The CDR3 spans 12 residues. Trimming removed 4 bases from V and 3 bases from J, with 8 bases in between. The germline gives CDR1 SGHNT, CDR2 YYREEE (reference sequence). The CDR3 here is CASSQDHYEQYF. The CDR3, as DNA: TGTGCCAGCAGCCAGGACCACTACGAGCAGTACTTC.

The rearrangement joins TRBV2 to TRBJ2-5, with D possibly being TRBD1 or TRBD2 (5 bases each). The CDR3 has 12 residues. The V gene lost 9 bases and the J gene lost 4 bases, with 12 bases spanning the gap. Germline CDR1 and CDR2: SNHLY and FYNNEI. The CDR3 nucleotides read TGTGCCAGGAGGACGGGACCAGAGACCCAGTACTTC. It translates to CARRTGPETQYF.

V is TRBV29-1 and J is TRBJ2-3, with 10 bases lining up with TRBD1. The CDR3 has 14 amino acids. The trim removed 6 bases at V and 6 bases at J, leaving 9 bases unmatched. Germline CDR1 and CDR2: SQVTM and ANQGSEA. The CDR3 nucleotides read TGCAGCGTCGCCTGGACAGGGGGGGCCGATACGCAGTATTTT. Protein product: CSVAWTGGADTQYF.

This clone was picked up a small number of times. The genes are TRBV7-2 and TRBJ2-1; D remains ambiguous. Trimming left V 2 bases short and J 5 bases short, with 4 bases between. Germline CDR1 reads SGHTA; CDR2 reads FQGNSA. The CDR3 contains 12 residues. The CDR3 spells CASSLQDNEQFF. CDR3 nucleotide sequence: TGTGCCAGCAGCTTACAGGACAATGAGCAGTTCTTC.

This clone was seen once. CDR3 protein: CASSVDRGLTKNIQYF. The CDR3 nucleotides read TGTGCCAGCAGCGTTGACAGGGGCCTAACCAAAAACATTCAGTACTTC. V usage is TRBV5-4 and J usage is TRBJ2-4; 8 nucleotides align to TRBD1. Germline CDR1 and CDR2: SGHNT and YYREEE (reference sequence). Germline trimming cut 4 bases from V and 2 bases from J; bases unmatched to any gene: 8. CDR3 length equals 16 residues.

J is TRBJ1-1 and V is TRBV5-1; D might be TRBD1 (5 bases). The CDR3 contains 15 residues. With 4 bases removed from V and 1 base from J, the gap between germline ends came to 14 bases. Germline loops: CDR1 SGHRS, CDR2 YFSETQ. This CDR3 is CASSTIGHPNTEAFF. The CDR3 nucleotides read TGCGCCAGCAGCACAATCGGACACCCGAACACTGAAGCTTTCTTT.

The V call is TRBV2, the J call TRBJ2-3; tentative D call: TRBD2 (6 bases). The CDR3 is 15 residues long. Germline V gives CDR1 SNHLY, CDR2 FYNNEI. V was cut by 7 bases and J by 3 bases, with 17 bases left in between. The CDR3 here is CASTLGTRRTDTQYF. The CDR3 coding sequence is TGTGCCAGCACCCTAGGGACTCGTAGGACAGATACGCAGTATTTT.

CDR3 residues: CASSEMGQMNTEAFF. Written as DNA, the CDR3 is TGCGCCAGCAGCGAGATGGGGCAGATGAACACTGAAGCTTTCTTT. The V call is TRBV5-1, the J call TRBJ1-1, with TRBD1 as a possible D gene (5 bases). CDR1 and CDR2 (germline): SGHRS, YFSETQ. The CDR3 is made up of 15 amino acids. Trimming removed 4 bases at V and 0 bases at J, with 13 bases between.

V and J are TRBV5-1 and TRBJ2-7, with 8 positions matching TRBD2. The CDR3 has 15 residues. V shed 4 bases and J 4 bases; nucleotides not matched to a gene: 10. Germline values: CDR1 SGHRS, CDR2 YFSETQ. The CDR3 DNA is TGCGCCAGCAGCCCAATAACGGCGGGAGGTTACGAGCAGTACTTC. Amino acid sequence: CASSPITAGGYEQYF.

The chain joins TRBV6-1 to TRBJ2-5; D uncertain. The CDR3 contains 14 residues. Germline V gene lookup returns CDR1 MNHNS and CDR2 SASEGT. V was clipped by 7 bases and J by 0 bases, with 12 bases between them. The CDR3 DNA reads as TGTGCCAGCAATCTTCGACTGAACCAAGAGACCCAGTACTTC. Residues: CASNLRLNQETQYF.

The chain has TRBV6-5 and TRBJ2-3; D is uncertain. Germline assignment: CDR1 MNHEY and CDR2 SVGAGI. Trimming stripped 0 bases from V and 1 base from J, with 11 bases between. CDR3 length: 16 residues. DNA for the CDR3: TGTGCCAGCAGTTACTCTGGACCAAGAGGCACAGATACGCAGTATTTT. This gives the protein CASSYSGPRGTDTQYF.

The chain carries TRBV27 and TRBJ2-3; 10 bases match TRBD2. CDR3 length: 19 amino acids. CDR1 is MNHEY, CDR2 SMNVEV, per germline (reference sequence). V was clipped by 0 bases and J by 1 base; unmatched bases: 10. The CDR3, as DNA: TGTGCCAGCAGTTTATCCACATCTAGCGGGGGTCTCCGCACAGATACGCAGTATTTT. It encodes CASSLSTSSGGLRTDTQYF.

This clone has only a few counts. The chain combines TRBV20-1 with TRBJ1-2; D is ambiguous. The CDR3 loop spans 10 amino acids. Germline CDR1 reads DFQATT; CDR2 reads SNEGSKA (reference sequence). V lost 3 bases to trimming and J lost 7 bases, with 6 bases between them. In nucleotides, the CDR3 is TGCAGTGCTAGTTTTCCTGGCTACACCTTC. It yields the protein CSASFPGYTF.

The chain couples TRBV10-3 to TRBJ1-6; D is possibly TRBD1 (6 bases). V lost 10 bases to trimming and J lost 4 bases, with 11 bases between them. CDR3 length equals 13 residues. Germline assignment: CDR1 ENHRY and CDR2 SYGVKD. CDR3 DNA sequence: TGTGCCACCGGAACAGGGTATAATTCACCCCTCCACTTT. Translation gives CATGTGYNSPLHF.

This clone was seen just once. The chain employs TRBV11-2 and TRBJ2-3; weak D call: TRBD1 (5 bases). Trimming left V 7 bases short and J 0 bases short, with 17 bases between. Germline CDR1 is SGHAT and CDR2 is FQNNGV. This CDR3 region has 16 residues. CDR3 nucleotide sequence: TGTGCCAGCATCCAAGTGTCAGGGTCTAGCACAGATACGCAGTATTTT. It is translated as CASIQVSGSSTDTQYF.

The chain joins TRBV7-2 to TRBJ1-5; the D is unclear. The germline CDR1 and CDR2 sequences are SGHTA and FQGNSA. V dropped 5 bases and J dropped 7 bases, with 12 bases sitting between them. This CDR3 is 13 amino acids long. The chain's CDR3 is CASSQRTHQPQHF. The CDR3 region has the DNA TGTGCCAGCAGCCAGAGAACTCACCAGCCCCAGCATTTT.

This chain links TRBV7-9 with TRBJ2-1; D is undetermined. V gave up 1 base and J gave up 5 bases, with 9 bases separating them. CDR1 is SEHNR, CDR2 FQNEAQ, per germline (reference sequence). The CDR3 has 14 residues. The CDR3 DNA follows: TGTGCCAGCAGCTTAGGTGTTACTCACAATGAGCAGTTCTTC. It translates to CASSLGVTHNEQFF.

This rearrangement joins TRBV28 to TRBJ2-7; D possibly corresponds to TRBD1 (6 bases). Germline loops: CDR1 MDHEN, CDR2 SYDVKM. The length of the CDR3 is 15 residues. V lost 6 bases, J lost 3 bases, and 18 bases lay in between. The CDR3 protein is CASSPGVRGSYEQYF. CDR3 DNA: TGTGCCAGCAGCCCAGGGGTTAGAGGCAGCTACGAGCAGTACTTC.

The rearrangement joins TRBV9 to TRBJ2-1, with D maybe TRBD1 (6 bases). The CDR3 runs to 16 residues. The V end was cut by 1 base, the J end by 3 bases, with 14 bases between. The germline gives CDR1 SGDLS, CDR2 YYNGEE. The CDR3 DNA follows: TGTGCCAGCAGCGTAACGGACAGCGTTTACTACAATGAGCAGTTCTTC. Its protein is CASSVTDSVYYNEQFF.

The chain carries TRBV19 and TRBJ2-1, with a possible D match to TRBD1 (6 bases). The CDR3 length is 14 residues. The V and J ends lost 10 bases and 9 bases respectively, with 22 bases between them. Per the germline V gene, CDR1 is LNHDA and CDR2 is SQIVND (reference sequence). CDR3 sequence (DNA): TGTGCCACGCGACGGACAGACGATTCCAGTGAGCAGTTCTTC. Translation: CATRRTDDSSEQFF.

The chain recombines TRBV5-1 with TRBJ2-3; 7 nucleotides match TRBD1. Germline assignment: CDR1 SGHRS and CDR2 YFSETQ. The length of the CDR3 is 14 residues. The junction had 8 bases not matched to a gene; V was cut back by 6 bases and J by 4 bases. CDR3 residues: CASIDDRAADTQYF. CDR3 in DNA: TGCGCCAGCATCGACGACAGGGCGGCAGATACGCAGTATTTT.

This clone appeared many times. This chain uses TRBV5-6 with TRBJ2-3; no clear D. The ends were cut back, 1 base at V and 2 bases at J, with 8 bases in the middle. Germline values: CDR1 SGHDT, CDR2 YYEEEE. CDR3 length: 14 residues. CDR3 in DNA: TGTGCCAGCAGCTTGAGGTGGAACACAGATACGCAGTATTTT. It codes for CASSLRWNTDTQYF.